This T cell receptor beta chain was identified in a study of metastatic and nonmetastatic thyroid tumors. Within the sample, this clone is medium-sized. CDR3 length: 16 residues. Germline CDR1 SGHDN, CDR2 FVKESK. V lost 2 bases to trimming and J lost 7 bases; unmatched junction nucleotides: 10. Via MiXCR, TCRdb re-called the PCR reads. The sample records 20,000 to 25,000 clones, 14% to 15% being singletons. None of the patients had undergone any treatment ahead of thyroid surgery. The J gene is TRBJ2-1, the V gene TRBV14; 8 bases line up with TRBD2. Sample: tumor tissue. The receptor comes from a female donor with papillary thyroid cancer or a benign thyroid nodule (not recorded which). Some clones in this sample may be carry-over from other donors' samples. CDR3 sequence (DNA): TGTGCCAGCAGCCAAAAACTTGCGGGAGGTTTAAATGAGCAGTTCTTC. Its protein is CASSQKLAGGLNEQFF.